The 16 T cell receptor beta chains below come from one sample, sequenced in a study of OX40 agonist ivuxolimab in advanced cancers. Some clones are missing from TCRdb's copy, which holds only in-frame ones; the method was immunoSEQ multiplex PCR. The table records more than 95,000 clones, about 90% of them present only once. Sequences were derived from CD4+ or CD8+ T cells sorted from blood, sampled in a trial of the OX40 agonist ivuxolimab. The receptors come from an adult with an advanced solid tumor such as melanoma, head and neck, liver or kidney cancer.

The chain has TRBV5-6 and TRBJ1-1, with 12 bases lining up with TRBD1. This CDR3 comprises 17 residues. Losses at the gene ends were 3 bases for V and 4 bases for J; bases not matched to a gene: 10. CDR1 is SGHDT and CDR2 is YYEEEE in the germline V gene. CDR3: CASSSLRDRGLGTEAFF. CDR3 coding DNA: TGTGCCAGCAGCTCCCTCCGGGACAGGGGGCTGGGCACTGAAGCTTTCTTT.

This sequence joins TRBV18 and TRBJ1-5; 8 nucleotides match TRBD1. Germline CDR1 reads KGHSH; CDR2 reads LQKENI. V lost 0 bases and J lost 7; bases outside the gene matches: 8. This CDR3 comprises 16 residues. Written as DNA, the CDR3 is TGTGCCAGCTCACCACCGGGTGACAGGGGAAGGCAGCCCCAGCATTTT. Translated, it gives CASSPPGDRGRQPQHF.

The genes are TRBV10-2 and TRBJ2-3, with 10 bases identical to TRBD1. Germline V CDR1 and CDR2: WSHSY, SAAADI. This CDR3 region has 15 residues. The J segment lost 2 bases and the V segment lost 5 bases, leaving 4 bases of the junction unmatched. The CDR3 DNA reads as TGCGCCAGCAGTCTCGGGACAGGGGCCACAGATACGCAGTATTTT. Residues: CASSLGTGATDTQYF.

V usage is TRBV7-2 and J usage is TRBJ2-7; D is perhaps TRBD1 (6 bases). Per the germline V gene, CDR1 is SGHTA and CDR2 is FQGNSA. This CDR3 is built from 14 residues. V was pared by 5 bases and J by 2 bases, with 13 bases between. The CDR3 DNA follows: TGTGCCAGCAGCCCAACCCAGGGGCCCTACGAGCAGTACTTC. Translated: CASSPTQGPYEQYF.

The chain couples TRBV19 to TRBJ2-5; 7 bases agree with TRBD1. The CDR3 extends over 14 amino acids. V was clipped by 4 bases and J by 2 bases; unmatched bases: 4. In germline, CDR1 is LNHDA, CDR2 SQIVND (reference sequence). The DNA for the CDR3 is TGTGCCAGTAGTACCCACAGGGGACAAGAGACCCAGTACTTC. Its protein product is CASSTHRGQETQYF.

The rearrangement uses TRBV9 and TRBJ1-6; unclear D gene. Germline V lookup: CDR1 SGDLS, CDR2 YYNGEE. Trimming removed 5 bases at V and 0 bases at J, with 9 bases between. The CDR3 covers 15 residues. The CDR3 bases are TGTGCCAGCAGTTCAACCAGCTCCTATAATTCACCCCTCCACTTT. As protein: CASSSTSSYNSPLHF. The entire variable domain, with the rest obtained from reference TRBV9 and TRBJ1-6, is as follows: DSGVTQTPKHLITATGQRVTLRCSPRSGDLSVYWYQQSLDQGLQFLIQYYNGEERAKGNILERFSAQQFPDLHSELNLSSLELGDSALYFCASSSTSSYNSPLHFGNGTRLTVT.

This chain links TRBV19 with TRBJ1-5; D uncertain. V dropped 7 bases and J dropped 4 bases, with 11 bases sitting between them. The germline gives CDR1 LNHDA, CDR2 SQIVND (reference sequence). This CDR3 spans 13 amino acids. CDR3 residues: CASNLSGNQPQHF. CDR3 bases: TGTGCCAGTAATCTCAGCGGAAATCAGCCCCAGCATTTT.

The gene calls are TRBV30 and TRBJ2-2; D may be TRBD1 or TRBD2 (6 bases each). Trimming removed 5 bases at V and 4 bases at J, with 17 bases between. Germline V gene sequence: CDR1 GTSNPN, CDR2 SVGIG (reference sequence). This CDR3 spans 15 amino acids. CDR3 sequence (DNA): TGTGCCTGGGCAAGAGGGGGGTCGGGCACCGGGGAGCTGTTTTTT. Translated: CAWARGGSGTGELFF.

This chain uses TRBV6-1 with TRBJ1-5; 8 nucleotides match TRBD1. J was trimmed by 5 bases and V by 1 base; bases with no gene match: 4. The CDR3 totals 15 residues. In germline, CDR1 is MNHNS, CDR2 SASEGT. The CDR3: CASSEGRGPHQPQHF. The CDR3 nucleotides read TGTGCCAGCAGTGAAGGCAGGGGGCCTCATCAGCCCCAGCATTTT.

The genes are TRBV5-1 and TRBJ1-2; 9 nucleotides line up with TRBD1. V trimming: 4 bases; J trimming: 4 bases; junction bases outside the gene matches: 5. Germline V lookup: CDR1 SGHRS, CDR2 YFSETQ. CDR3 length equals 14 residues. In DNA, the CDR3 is TGCGCCAGCAGCGGACAGGGGACTCCCTATGGCTACACCTTC. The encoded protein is CASSGQGTPYGYTF.

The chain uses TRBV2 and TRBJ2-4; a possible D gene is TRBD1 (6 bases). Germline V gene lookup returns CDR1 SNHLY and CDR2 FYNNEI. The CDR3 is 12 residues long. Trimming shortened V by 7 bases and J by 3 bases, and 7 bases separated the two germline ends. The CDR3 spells CASTGVKNIQYF. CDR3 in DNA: TGTGCCAGCACAGGGGTCAAAAACATTCAGTACTTC.

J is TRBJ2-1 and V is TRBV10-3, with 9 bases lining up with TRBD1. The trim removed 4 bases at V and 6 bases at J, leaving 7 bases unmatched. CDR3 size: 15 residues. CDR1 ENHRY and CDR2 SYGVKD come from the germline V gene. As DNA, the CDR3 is TGTGCCATCAGTGGGGGGACAGGGCCCCGCAATGAGCAGTTCTTC. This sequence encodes CAISGGTGPRNEQFF.

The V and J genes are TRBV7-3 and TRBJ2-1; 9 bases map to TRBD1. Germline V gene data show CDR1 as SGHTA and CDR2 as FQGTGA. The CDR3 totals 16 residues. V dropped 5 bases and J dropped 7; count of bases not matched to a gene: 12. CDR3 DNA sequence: TGTGCCAGCAGCCCGACCGGGACAGGGAGGGGAAATGAGCAGTTCTTC. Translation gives CASSPTGTGRGNEQFF.

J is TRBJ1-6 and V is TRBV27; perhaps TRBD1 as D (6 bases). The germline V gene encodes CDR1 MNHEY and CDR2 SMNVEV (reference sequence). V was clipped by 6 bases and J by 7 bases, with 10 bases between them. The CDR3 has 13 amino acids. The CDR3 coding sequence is TGTGCCAGCAGATTCGGACAGAATTCACCCCTCCACTTT. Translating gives CASRFGQNSPLHF.

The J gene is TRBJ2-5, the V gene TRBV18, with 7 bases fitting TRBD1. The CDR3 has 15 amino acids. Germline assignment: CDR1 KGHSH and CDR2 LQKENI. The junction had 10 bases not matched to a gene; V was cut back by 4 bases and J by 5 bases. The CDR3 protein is CASSLPGQVAETQYF. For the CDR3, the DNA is TGTGCCAGCTCACTTCCCGGACAGGTAGCCGAGACCCAGTACTTC.

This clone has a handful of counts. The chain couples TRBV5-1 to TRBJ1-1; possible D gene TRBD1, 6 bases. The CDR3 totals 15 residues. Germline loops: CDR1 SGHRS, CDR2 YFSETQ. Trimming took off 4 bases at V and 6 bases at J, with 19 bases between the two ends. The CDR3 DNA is TGCGCCAGCAGCCTAACCACAGGGTCCTACGCTGAAGCTTTCTTT. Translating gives CASSLTTGSYAEAFF.